This T cell receptor beta chain was found in a study of T cell changes during pregnancy in multiple sclerosis. Trimming took off 1 base at V and 4 bases at J, with 12 bases between the two ends. CDR3 length: 15 amino acids. Per germline, CDR1 SGHTA and CDR2 FQGTGA. Some clones are missing from TCRdb's copy, which holds only in-frame ones; the method was immunoSEQ multiplex PCR. Here the sample spans 44,000 or so clones, 88% being singletons. This material consisted of CD8+ T cells from peripheral blood mononuclear cells, taken after pregnancy. V gene TRBV7-3 combines with J gene TRBJ2-3; D is possibly TRBD2 (7 bases). This TCR was recovered from a female donor in good health, enrolled as a control in a pregnancy study. CDR3 region: CASSLMTGGADTQYF. CDR3 nucleotides: TGTGCCAGCAGCTTAATGACGGGGGGCGCAGATACGCAGTATTTT.